This T cell receptor beta chain was retrieved from a study of T-cell memory formation after mild COVID-19. cDNA libraries for TCR alpha and TCR beta, carrying sample barcodes and UMIs, came from 5'RACE with constant-segment primers. MiXCR was run by TCRdb on the 5' RACE reads, yielding one entry per CDR3 protein. The sample carries under 200,000 distinct CDR3 sequences, roughly 31% recorded once. The CDR3 covers 16 residues. The ends lost 0 bases at V and 5 bases at J; junction bases unmatched: 5. CDR1 is MNHEY and CDR2 is SVGEGT in the germline V gene. Sequencing was carried out using PBMCs or a T cell subset sorted from them (not recorded which). The clonotype was recovered from an adult woman who had mild COVID-19 (a few samples of this study predate the infection). Cell type and time point are not known. The gene calls are TRBV6-2 or TRBV6-3 and TRBJ2-2, with 8 bases fitting TRBD2. CDR3 loop: CASSYSGTRSTGELFF. CDR3 in DNA: TGTGCCAGCAGTTACTCCGGGACTAGATCGACCGGGGAGCTGTTTTTT.